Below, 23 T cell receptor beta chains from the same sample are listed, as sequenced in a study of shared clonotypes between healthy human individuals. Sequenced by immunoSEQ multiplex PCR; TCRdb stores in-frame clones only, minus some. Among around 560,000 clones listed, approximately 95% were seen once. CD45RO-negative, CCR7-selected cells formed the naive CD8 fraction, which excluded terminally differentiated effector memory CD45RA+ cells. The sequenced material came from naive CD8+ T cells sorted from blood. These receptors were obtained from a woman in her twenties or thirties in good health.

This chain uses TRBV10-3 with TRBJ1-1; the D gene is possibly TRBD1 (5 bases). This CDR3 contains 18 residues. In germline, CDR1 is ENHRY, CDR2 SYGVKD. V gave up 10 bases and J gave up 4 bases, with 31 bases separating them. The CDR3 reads CATSSYLDRDPRRTEAFF. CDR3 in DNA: TGTGCCACTTCCTCCTACCTCGACCGGGACCCTAGGCGCACTGAAGCTTTCTTT.

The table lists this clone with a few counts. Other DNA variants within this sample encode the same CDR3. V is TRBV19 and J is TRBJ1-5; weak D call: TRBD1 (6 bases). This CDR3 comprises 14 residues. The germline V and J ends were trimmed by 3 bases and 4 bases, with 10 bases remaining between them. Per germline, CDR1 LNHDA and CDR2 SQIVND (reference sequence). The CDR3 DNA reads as TGTGCCAGTAGTATCCGGGACACAAATCAGCCCCAGCATTTT. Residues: CASSIRDTNQPQHF.

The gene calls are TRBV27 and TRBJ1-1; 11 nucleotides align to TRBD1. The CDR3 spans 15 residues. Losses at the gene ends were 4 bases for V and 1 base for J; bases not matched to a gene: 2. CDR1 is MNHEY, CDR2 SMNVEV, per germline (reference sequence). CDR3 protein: CASSSGQGANTEAFF. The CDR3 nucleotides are TGTGCCAGCAGTTCAGGACAGGGGGCGAACACTGAAGCTTTCTTT.

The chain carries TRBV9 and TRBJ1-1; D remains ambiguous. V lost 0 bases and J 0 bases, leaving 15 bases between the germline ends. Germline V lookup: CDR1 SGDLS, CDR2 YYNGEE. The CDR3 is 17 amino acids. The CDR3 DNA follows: TGTGCCAGCAGCGTAGATGGCGAACCTTCCGTGAACACTGAAGCTTTCTTT. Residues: CASSVDGEPSVNTEAFF.

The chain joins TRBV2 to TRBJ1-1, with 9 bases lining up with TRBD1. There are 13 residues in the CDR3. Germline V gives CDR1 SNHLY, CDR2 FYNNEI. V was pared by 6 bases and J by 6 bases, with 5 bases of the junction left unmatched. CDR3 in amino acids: CASSVRDRAEAFF. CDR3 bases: TGTGCCAGCAGCGTACGGGACAGGGCTGAAGCTTTCTTT.

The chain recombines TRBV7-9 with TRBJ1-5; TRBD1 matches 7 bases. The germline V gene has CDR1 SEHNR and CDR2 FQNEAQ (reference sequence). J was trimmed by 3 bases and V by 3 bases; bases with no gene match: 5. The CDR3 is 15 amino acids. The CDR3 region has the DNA TGTGCCAGCAGCTTTGAGGGGGCTCACAATCAGCCCCAGCATTTT. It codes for CASSFEGAHNQPQHF.

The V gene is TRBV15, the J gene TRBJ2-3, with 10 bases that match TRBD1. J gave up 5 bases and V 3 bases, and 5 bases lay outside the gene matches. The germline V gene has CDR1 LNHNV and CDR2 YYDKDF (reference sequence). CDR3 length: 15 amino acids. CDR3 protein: CATSRRDRGQDTQYF. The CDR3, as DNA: TGTGCCACCAGCAGGCGGGACAGGGGTCAAGATACGCAGTATTTT.

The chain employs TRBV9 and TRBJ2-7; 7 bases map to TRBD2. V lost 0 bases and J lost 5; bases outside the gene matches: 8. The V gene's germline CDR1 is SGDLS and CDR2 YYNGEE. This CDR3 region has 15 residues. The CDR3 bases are TGTGCCAGCAGCGTAGTCGGGGGAGGGCCCCACGAGCAGTACTTC. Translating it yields CASSVVGGGPHEQYF.

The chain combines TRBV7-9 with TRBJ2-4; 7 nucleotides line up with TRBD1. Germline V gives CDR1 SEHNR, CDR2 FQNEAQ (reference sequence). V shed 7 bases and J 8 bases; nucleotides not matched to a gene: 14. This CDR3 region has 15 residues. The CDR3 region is CASTTHGQDTYIQYF. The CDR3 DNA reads TGTGCCAGCACTACTCACGGACAGGATACTTACATTCAGTACTTC. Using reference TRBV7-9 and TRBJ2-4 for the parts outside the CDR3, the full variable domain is DTGVSQNPRHKITKRGQNVTFRCDPISEHNRLYWYRQTLGQGPEFLTYFQNEAQLEKSRLLSDRFSAERPKGSFSTLEIQRTEQGDSAMYLCASTTHGQDTYIQYFGAGTRLSVL.

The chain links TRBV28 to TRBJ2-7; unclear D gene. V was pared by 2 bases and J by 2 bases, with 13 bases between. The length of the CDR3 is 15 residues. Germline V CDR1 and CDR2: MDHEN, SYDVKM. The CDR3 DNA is TGTGCCAGCAGTTTAAGGGCAGCTTTGACCTACGAGCAGTACTTC. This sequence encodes CASSLRAALTYEQYF.

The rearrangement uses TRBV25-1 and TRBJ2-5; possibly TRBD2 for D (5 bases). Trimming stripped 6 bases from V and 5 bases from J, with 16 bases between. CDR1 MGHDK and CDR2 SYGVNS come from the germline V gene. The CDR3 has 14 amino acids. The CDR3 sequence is CASSEHEGGETQYF. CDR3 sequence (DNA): TGTGCCAGCAGCGAACATGAGGGCGGGGAGACCCAGTACTTC.

CDR3 residues: CASSFGVNYGYTF. The CDR3 nucleotides are TGTGCCAGCAGTTTCGGGGTGAACTATGGCTACACCTTC. The rearrangement joins TRBV27 to TRBJ1-2; D is ambiguous. Between the trimmed V and J ends, which lost 3 bases and 2 bases, there was a span of 7 bases. The CDR3 runs to 13 residues. Germline V CDR1 and CDR2: MNHEY, SMNVEV (reference sequence).

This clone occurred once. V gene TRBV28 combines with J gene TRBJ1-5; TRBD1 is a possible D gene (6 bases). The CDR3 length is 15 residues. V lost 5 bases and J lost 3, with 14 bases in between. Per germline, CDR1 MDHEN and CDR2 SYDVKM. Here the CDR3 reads CASSRSDSYNQPQHF. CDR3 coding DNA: TGTGCCAGCAGTCGATCGGACAGCTACAATCAGCCCCAGCATTTT.

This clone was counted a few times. The CDR3 spells CASSGMSGRYEQYF. Written as DNA, the CDR3 is TGTGCCAGCAGCGGGATGAGCGGACGCTACGAGCAGTACTTC. This chain links TRBV7-9 with TRBJ2-7, with D possibly TRBD2 on 5 matching bases. The CDR3 has 14 amino acids. Trimming took 5 bases from V and 3 from J, leaving 14 bases between them. Germline V gives CDR1 SEHNR, CDR2 FQNEAQ (reference sequence).

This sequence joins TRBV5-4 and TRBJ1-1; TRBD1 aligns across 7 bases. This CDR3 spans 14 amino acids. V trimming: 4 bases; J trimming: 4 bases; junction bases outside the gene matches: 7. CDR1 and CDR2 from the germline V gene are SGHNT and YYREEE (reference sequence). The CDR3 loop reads CASSLQGSGTEAFF. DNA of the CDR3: TGTGCCAGCAGCCTACAGGGGAGTGGCACTGAAGCTTTCTTT.

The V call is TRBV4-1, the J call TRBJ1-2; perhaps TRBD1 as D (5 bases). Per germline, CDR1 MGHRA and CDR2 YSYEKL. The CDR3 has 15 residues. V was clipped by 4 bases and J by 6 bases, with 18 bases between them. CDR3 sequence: CASSLRVGVSNGYTF. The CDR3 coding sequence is TGCGCCAGCAGCCTAAGGGTAGGGGTCTCAAATGGCTACACCTTC.

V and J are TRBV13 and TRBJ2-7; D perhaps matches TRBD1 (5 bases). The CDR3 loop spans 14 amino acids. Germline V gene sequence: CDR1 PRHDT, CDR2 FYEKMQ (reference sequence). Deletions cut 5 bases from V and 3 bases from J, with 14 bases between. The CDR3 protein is CASSIHRGFYEQYF. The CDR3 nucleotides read TGTGCCAGCAGCATCCATAGGGGATTCTACGAGCAGTACTTC.

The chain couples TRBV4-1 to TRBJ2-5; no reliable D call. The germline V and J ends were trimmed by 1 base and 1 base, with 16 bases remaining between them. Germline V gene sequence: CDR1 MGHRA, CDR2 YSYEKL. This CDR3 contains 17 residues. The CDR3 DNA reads TGCGCCAGCAGCCAAGGGCCCCCAGGATCTCTCCAAGAGACCCAGTACTTC. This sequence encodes CASSQGPPGSLQETQYF.

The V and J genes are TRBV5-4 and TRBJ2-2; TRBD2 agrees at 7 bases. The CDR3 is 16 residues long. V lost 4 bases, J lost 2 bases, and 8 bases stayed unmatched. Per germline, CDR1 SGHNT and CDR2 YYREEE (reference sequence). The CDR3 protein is CASSVPQRENTGELFF. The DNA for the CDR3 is TGTGCCAGCAGCGTTCCCCAGCGGGAAAACACCGGGGAGCTGTTTTTT.

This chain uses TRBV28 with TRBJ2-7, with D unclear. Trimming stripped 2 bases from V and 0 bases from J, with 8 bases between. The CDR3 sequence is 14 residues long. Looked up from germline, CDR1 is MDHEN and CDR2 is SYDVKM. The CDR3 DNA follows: TGTGCCAGCAGTTTAGATTCCCCCTCCTACGAGCAGTACTTC. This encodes CASSLDSPSYEQYF. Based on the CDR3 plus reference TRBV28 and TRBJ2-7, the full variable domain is DVKVTQSSRYLVKRTGEKVFLECVQDMDHENMFWYRQDPGLGLRLIYFSYDVKMKEKGDIPEGYSVSREKKERFSLILESASTNQTSMYLCASSLDSPSYEQYFGPGTRLTVT.

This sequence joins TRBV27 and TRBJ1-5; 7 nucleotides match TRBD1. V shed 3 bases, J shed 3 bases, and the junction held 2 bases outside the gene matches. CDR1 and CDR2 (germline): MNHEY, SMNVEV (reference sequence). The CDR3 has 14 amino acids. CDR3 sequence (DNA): TGTGCCAGCAGTTTGACAGGGTACAATCAGCCCCAGCATTTT. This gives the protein CASSLTGYNQPQHF.

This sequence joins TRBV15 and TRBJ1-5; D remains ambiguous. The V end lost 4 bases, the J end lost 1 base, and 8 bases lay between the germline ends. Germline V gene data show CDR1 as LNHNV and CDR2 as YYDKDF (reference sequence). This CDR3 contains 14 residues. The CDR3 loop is CATSNGRSNQPQHF. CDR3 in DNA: TGTGCCACCAGCAACGGAAGGAGCAATCAGCCCCAGCATTTT.

The CDR3: CASSQNSHGESGANVLTF. CDR3 coding DNA: TGTGCCAGCAGCCAAAACAGTCACGGGGAATCTGGGGCCAACGTCCTGACTTTC. The V call is TRBV4-2, the J call TRBJ2-6; D is perhaps TRBD2 (5 bases). Trimming removed 2 bases from V and 1 base from J, with 15 bases in between. The CDR3 is 18 amino acids. The germline V gene encodes CDR1 LGHNA and CDR2 YNFKEQ.